This TCR beta chain was recovered during a study of technical replicates of blood from a handful of donors. V dropped 0 bases and J dropped 0 bases, with 8 bases sitting between them. The germline CDR1 and CDR2 sequences are SGHDN and FVKESK. CDR3 size: 15 residues. The table came from immunoSEQ multiplex PCR; TCRdb's copy has only in-frame clones and leaves some out. Of some 50,000 clones in the sample, 94% were seen once. The rearrangement links TRBV14 to TRBJ1-1, with a weak D call TRBD1 (5 bases). Sequenced material: T cells isolated from PBMCs. This TCR was sampled from a human donor in good health. The CDR3 sequence is CASSQDQGVNTEAFF. DNA for the CDR3: TGTGCCAGCAGCCAAGATCAGGGTGTGAACACTGAAGCTTTCTTT.